A single sample gave rise to the 12 T cell receptor beta chains below, sequenced in a study of blood T cell repertoires in COVID-19. Measured with immunoSEQ multiplex PCR; TCRdb has only the in-frame clones, and not every one. Of 250,000 to 350,000 clones listed, about 89% are singletons. Sequenced input: peripheral blood. The origin of the receptors is a woman aged 55-75 years with acute or convalescent COVID-19.

The chain links TRBV5-4 to TRBJ2-3; 13 positions agree with TRBD2. Germline CDR1 and CDR2: SGHNT and YYREEE (reference sequence). V trimming: 3 bases; J trimming: 7 bases; junction bases outside the gene matches: 8. The CDR3 sequence is 16 residues long. In DNA, the CDR3 is TGTGCCAGCAGCTCAACCGGGACTAGCGGGGATCATACGCAGTATTTT. Translated, it gives CASSSTGTSGDHTQYF.

This chain joins TRBV28 and TRBJ1-2, with TRBD1 matching 8 bases. The junction had 3 bases not matched to a gene; V was cut back by 4 bases and J by 2 bases. This CDR3 has 14 residues. CDR1 and CDR2 from the germline V gene are MDHEN and SYDVKM. The CDR3 coding sequence is TGTGCCAGCAGTTCCGACAGGGGAAACTATGGCTACACCTTC. It is translated as CASSSDRGNYGYTF.

The chain uses TRBV15 and TRBJ1-2; no clear D gene. The CDR3 is 13 amino acids. The germline V gene has CDR1 LNHNV and CDR2 YYDKDF (reference sequence). Trimming took 4 bases from V and 8 from J, leaving 14 bases between them. As DNA, the CDR3 is TGTGCCACCAGCATTCGACTGGAACCAGGCTACACCTTC. Translating it yields CATSIRLEPGYTF.

The chain recombines TRBV3-1 (or the pseudogene TRBV3-2) with TRBJ2-7; TRBD2 is a possible D gene (5 bases). V lost 4 bases, J lost 3 bases, and 19 bases lay in between. The CDR3 extends over 16 amino acids. Germline V gene sequence: CDR1 LGHDT, CDR2 YNNKEL (reference sequence). This CDR3 reads CASSLLGGSGIYEQYF. As DNA, the CDR3 is TGTGCCAGCAGCCTCCTAGGTGGGAGTGGCATCTACGAGCAGTACTTC.

This clone was seen a single time. The chain combines TRBV12-1 with TRBJ2-7; the table's D call, TRBD2, has no DNA check behind it. TRBV12-1 is recorded as a pseudogene. The CDR3 length is 15 residues. The CDR3 bases are TGTGCCAGCAGCGTGACCTTCAGGGAGGGCTACGAGCAGTACTTC. As protein: CASSVTFREGYEQYF.

This chain links TRBV11-1 with TRBJ1-6; a weak D match, TRBD1 (5 bases). Trimming removed 0 bases from V and 7 bases from J, with 13 bases in between. This CDR3 is built from 16 residues. CDR1 is SGHAT, CDR2 FQDESV, per germline (reference sequence). DNA for the CDR3: TGTGCCAGCAGCTTAGCGACCACCCGACAGAATTCACCCCTCCACTTT. Protein product: CASSLATTRQNSPLHF.

The rearrangement joins TRBV18 to TRBJ2-2; possibly TRBD1 for D (6 bases). From germline, CDR1 is KGHSH and CDR2 LQKENI. The CDR3 covers 17 residues. The V gene lost 1 base and the J gene lost 1 base, with 13 bases spanning the gap. This CDR3 reads CASSPRLGTLNTGELFF. Here the CDR3 DNA reads TGTGCCAGCTCACCACGTTTGGGGACACTGAACACCGGGGAGCTGTTTTTT.

CDR3 DNA sequence: TGTGCCAGCAGCTCAGGAGCGGCTGAGACCCAGTACTTC. It is translated as CASSSGAAETQYF. This sequence joins TRBV7-9 and TRBJ2-5; weak D call: TRBD2 (5 bases). Per germline, CDR1 SEHNR and CDR2 FQNEAQ (reference sequence). The CDR3 runs 13 residues. Trimming removed 4 bases from V and 5 bases from J, with 11 bases in between.

This sequence joins TRBV9 and TRBJ2-7, with D possibly matching TRBD2 (6 bases). Trimming pared 0 bases from V and 5 bases from J, leaving 15 bases between. Germline loops: CDR1 SGDLS, CDR2 YYNGEE. The CDR3 spans 15 residues. CDR3 DNA sequence: TGTGCCAGCAGCGTAGGGAGGACTAACTTCCACGAGCAGTACTTC. Translated: CASSVGRTNFHEQYF.

The chain links TRBV30 to TRBJ1-5; possibly TRBD1 for D (5 bases). Germline V gene sequence: CDR1 GTSNPN, CDR2 SVGIG (reference sequence). CDR3 length: 15 amino acids. V was pared by 5 bases and J by 5 bases, with 19 bases between. CDR3 amino acids: CAWPKGTASDQPQHF. The CDR3 DNA sequence: TGTGCCTGGCCTAAAGGGACTGCCTCTGATCAGCCCCAGCATTTT.

The chain uses TRBV6-2 or TRBV6-3 and TRBJ1-5; TRBD1 matches at 7 bases. This CDR3 contains 14 residues. In germline, CDR1 is MNHEY, CDR2 SVGEGT. V was clipped by 2 bases and J by 5 bases; unmatched bases: 3. The CDR3, as DNA: TGTGCCAGCAGTTACCAGGGGGGCCATCAGCCCCAGCATTTT. This encodes CASSYQGGHQPQHF.

The chain couples TRBV2 to TRBJ2-3; perhaps TRBD2 as D (5 bases). The V end lost 4 bases, the J end lost 2 bases, and 10 bases lay between the germline ends. This CDR3 is built from 14 residues. Germline assignment: CDR1 SNHLY and CDR2 FYNNEI. CDR3 in amino acids: CASSVEGATDTQYF. CDR3 DNA: TGTGCCAGCAGTGTCGAGGGAGCCACAGATACGCAGTATTTT.